This T cell receptor beta chain derives from a study of OX40 agonist ivuxolimab in advanced cancers. Study summary: Of the patients, three showed partial responses, one with hepatocellular carcinoma and two with cutaneous melanoma. General study results and limits: In the 0.1 to 3.0 mg/kg range, CD4+ and CD8+ blood T cells had expanded clonally by week 6. At 0.1-3.0 mg/kg, partial responders had clonal expansion among the lowest observed.

The CDR3 runs 13 residues. Trimming left V 4 bases short and J 0 bases short, with 7 bases between. Germline V CDR1 and CDR2: SQVTM, ANQGSEA. For this clone: The antigen is undetermined.

Autoimmune disease history or systemic immunosuppression led to patients being barred. The method was immunoSEQ multiplex PCR; TCRdb's version includes in-frame clones alone and lacks a portion of them. The sample gives tens of thousands of clones, around nine tenths of which show up once; 0.35% is in the top ten. The source material was CD4+ or CD8+ T cells sorted from blood, sampled in a trial of the OX40 agonist ivuxolimab. This TCR derives from an adult with an advanced solid tumor such as melanoma, head and neck, liver or kidney cancer. V and J are TRBV29-1 and TRBJ1-5; the D is unclear. The CDR3 loop is CSVAKNSNQPQHF. In DNA form, the CDR3 reads TGCAGCGTTGCCAAGAATAGCAATCAGCCCCAGCATTTT.